This T cell receptor (beta chain) was profiled in a study of cytomegalovirus exposure and HLA in healthy donors. PCR amplification relied on 60 Vbeta primers (plus 13 Jbeta primers). Sequencing used immunoSEQ multiplex PCR; TCRdb keeps in-frame clones, though not all of them. The data show 150,000 to 200,000 clones, roughly 85% seen once. Comment on this clone: No antigen is known for it.

Study results and limitations: An analysis that came later showed most CMV-associated TCR beta chains appearing HLA-restricted.

The V and J ends lost 7 bases and 0 bases, in that order; junction bases with no gene match: 16. Germline CDR1 and CDR2: LNHDA and SQIVND (reference sequence). The CDR3 is 18 residues long. This TCR was sampled from a woman under 30 in good health and CMV-seronegative. The V and J genes are TRBV19 and TRBJ2-3; 7 bases map to TRBD1. The source material was PBMCs. As DNA, the CDR3 is TGTGCCAGTAAACACAGGGGCTTTCCTACCACTAGCACAGATACGCAGTATTTT. This translates into CASKHRGFPTTSTDTQYF.